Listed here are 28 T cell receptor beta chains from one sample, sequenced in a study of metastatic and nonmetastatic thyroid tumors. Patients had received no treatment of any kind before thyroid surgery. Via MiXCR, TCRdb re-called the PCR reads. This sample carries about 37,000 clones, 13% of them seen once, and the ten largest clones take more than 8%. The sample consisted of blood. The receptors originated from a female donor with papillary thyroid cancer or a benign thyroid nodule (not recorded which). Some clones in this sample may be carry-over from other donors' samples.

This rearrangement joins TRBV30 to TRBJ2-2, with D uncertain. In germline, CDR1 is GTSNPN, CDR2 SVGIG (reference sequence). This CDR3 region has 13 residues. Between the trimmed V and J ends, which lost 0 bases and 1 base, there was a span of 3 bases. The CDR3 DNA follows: TGTGCCTGGAGTGTATTGAACACCGGGGAGCTGTTTTTT. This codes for CAWSVLNTGELFF.

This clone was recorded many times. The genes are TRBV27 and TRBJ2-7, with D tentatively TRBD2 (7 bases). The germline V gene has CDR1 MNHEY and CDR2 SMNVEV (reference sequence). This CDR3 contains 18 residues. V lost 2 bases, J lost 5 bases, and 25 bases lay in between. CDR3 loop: CASSLRGVAGALLNEQYF. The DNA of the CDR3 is TGTGCCAGCAGTTTAAGGGGGGTCGCGGGAGCCCTCTTGAACGAGCAGTACTTC.

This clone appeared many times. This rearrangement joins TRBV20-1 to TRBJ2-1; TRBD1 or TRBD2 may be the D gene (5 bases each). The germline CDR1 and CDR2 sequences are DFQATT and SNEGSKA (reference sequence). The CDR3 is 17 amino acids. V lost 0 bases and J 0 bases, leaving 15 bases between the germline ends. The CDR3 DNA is TGCAGTGCTAGAGAAGAAGGGGACCTGAGCTCCTACAATGAGCAGTTCTTC. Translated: CSAREEGDLSSYNEQFF.

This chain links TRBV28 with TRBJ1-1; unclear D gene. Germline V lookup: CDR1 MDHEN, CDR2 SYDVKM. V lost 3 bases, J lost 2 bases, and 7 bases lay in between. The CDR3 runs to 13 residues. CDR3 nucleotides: TGTGCCAGCAGTTTTGGTTGTAACACTGAAGCTTTCTTT. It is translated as CASSFGCNTEAFF.

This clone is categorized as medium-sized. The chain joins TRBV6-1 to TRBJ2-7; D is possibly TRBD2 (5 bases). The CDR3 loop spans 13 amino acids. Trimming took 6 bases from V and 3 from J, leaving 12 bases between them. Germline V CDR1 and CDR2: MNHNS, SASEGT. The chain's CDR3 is CASSSNDYYEQYF. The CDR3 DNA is TGTGCCAGCAGCTCGAATGACTACTACGAGCAGTACTTC.

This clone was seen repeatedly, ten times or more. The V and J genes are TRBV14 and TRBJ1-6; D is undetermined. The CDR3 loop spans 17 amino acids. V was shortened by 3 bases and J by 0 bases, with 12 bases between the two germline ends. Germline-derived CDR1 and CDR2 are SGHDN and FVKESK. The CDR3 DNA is TGTGCCAGCAGCCACGGCGGGGTCGGCTCCTATAATTCACCCCTCCACTTT. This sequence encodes CASSHGGVGSYNSPLHF.

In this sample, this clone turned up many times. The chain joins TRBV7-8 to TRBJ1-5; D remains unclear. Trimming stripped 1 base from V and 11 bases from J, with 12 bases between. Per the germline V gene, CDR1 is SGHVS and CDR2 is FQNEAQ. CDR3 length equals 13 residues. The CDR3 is CASSLEGRASQHF. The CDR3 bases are TGTGCCAGCAGCTTAGAGGGTCGGGCCTCCCAGCATTTT.

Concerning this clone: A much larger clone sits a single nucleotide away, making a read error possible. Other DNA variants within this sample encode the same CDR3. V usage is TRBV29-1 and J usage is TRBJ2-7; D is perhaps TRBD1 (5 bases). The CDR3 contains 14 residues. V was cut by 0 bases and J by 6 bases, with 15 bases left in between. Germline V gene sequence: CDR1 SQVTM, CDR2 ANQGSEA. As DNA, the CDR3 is TGCAGCGTTGAAGAAGGTGGGGCAGACGGCGAGCAGTACTTC. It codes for CSVEEGGADGEQYF.

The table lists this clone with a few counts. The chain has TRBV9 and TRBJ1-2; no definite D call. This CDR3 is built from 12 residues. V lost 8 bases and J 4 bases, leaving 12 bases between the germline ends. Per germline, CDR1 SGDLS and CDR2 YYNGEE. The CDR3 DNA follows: TGTGCCAGTAGCTTGGGTACCTATGGCTACACCTTC. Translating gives CASSLGTYGYTF.

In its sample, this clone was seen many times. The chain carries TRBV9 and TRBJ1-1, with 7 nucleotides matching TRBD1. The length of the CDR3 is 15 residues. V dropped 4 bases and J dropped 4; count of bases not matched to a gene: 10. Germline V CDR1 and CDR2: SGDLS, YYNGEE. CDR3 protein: CASSSAYRGSTEAFF. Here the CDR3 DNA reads TGTGCCAGCAGCTCAGCCTACAGGGGTAGCACTGAAGCTTTCTTT.

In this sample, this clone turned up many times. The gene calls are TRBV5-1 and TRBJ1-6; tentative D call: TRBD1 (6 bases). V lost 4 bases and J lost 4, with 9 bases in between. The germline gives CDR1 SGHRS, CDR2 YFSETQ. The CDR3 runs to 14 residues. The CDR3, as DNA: TGCGCCAGCAGCGTACAGGGATATAATTCACCCCTCCACTTT. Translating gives CASSVQGYNSPLHF.

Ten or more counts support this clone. In DNA, the CDR3 is TGTGCCACCAGTGGGCCTGCGGGTGAGCAGTTCTTC. Amino acid sequence: CATSGPAGEQFF. The genes are TRBV24-1 and TRBJ2-1, with a possible D match to TRBD2 (5 bases). Trimming took off 5 bases at V and 9 bases at J, with 10 bases between the two ends. Germline CDR1 KGHDR, CDR2 SFDVKD. This CDR3 spans 12 amino acids.

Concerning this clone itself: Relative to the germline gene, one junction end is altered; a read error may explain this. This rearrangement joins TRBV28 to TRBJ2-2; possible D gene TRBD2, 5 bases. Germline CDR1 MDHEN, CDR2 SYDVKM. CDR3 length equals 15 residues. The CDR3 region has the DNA TGTGCCAGCAGTTTCGGTTTTGTGAACACCGGGGAGCTGCTTTTT. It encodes CASSFGFVNTGELLF.

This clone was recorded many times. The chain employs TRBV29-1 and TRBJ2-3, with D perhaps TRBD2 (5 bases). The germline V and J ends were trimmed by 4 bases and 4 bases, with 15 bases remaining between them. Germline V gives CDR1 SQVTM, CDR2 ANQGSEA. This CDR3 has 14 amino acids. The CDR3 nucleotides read TGCAGCGTTGCGAGGGATCTAAGGGCAGATACGCAGTATTTT. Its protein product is CSVARDLRADTQYF.

The CDR3 nucleotides read TGCAGTGCCCCCCTCCCCGGGAGTAGCACAGATACGCAGTATTTT. This sequence encodes CSAPLPGSSTDTQYF. The chain uses TRBV20-1 and TRBJ2-3; TRBD2 might be the D (6 bases). V was trimmed by 6 bases and J by 0 bases, leaving 16 bases between them. The CDR3 has 15 residues. Germline V gene data show CDR1 as DFQATT and CDR2 as SNEGSKA (reference sequence).

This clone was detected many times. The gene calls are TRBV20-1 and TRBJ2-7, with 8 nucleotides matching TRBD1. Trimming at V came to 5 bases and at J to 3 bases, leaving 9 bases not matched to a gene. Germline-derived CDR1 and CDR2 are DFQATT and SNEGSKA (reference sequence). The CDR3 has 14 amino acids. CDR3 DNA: TGCAGTGCTCAAACGGGACAGGATTTCTACGAGCAGTACTTC. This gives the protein CSAQTGQDFYEQYF.

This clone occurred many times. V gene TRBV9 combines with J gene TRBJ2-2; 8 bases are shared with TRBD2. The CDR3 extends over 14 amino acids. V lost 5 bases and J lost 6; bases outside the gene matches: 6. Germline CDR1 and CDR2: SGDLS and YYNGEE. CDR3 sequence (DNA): TGTGCCAGCAGAGCGGGAGCGGGGGCCGGGGAGCTGTTTTTT. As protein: CASRAGAGAGELFF.

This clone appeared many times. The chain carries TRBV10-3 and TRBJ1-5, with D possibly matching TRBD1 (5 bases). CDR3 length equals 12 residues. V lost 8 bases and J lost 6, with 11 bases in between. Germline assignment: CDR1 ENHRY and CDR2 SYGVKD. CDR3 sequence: CAIGGGGQPQHF. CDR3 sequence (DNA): TGTGCCATCGGGGGGGGGGGTCAGCCCCAGCATTTT.

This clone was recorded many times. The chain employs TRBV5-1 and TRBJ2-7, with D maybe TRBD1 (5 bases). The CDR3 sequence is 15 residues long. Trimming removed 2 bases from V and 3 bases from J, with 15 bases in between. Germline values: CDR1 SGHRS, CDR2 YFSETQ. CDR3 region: CASSFNQGMNYEQYF. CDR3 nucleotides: TGCGCCAGCAGCTTTAACCAGGGAATGAACTACGAGCAGTACTTC.

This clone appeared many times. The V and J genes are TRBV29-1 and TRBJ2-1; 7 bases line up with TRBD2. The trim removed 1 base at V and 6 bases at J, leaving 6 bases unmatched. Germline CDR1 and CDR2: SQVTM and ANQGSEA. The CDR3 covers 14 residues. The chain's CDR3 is CSVEGPGGVNEQFF. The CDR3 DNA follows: TGCAGCGTTGAAGGACCGGGAGGTGTCAATGAGCAGTTCTTC.

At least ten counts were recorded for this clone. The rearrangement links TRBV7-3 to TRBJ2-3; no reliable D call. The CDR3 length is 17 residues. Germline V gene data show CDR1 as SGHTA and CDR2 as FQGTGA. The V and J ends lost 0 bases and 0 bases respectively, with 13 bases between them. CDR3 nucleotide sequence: TGTGCCAGCAGCTTAACGTTCTCTCCGGGTAGCACAGATACGCAGTATTTT. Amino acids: CASSLTFSPGSTDTQYF. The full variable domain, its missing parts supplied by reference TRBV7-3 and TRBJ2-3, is GAGVSQTPSNKVTEKGKYVELRCDPISGHTALYWYRQSLGQGPEFLIYFQGTGAADDSGLPNDRFFAVRPEGSVSTLKIQRTERGDSAVYLCASSLTFSPGSTDTQYFGPGTRLTVL.

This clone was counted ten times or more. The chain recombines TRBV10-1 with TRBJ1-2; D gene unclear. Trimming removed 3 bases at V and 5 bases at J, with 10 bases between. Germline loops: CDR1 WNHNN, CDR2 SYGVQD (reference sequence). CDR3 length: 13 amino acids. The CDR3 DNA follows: TGCGCCAGCAGTGATGGCATTCCTTATGGCTACACCTTC. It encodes CASSDGIPYGYTF.

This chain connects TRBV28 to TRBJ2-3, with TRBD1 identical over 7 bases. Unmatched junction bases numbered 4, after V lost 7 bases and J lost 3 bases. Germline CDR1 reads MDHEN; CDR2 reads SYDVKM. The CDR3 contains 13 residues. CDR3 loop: CASKGTATDTQYF. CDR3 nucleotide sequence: TGTGCCAGCAAGGGGACAGCTACAGATACGCAGTATTTT.

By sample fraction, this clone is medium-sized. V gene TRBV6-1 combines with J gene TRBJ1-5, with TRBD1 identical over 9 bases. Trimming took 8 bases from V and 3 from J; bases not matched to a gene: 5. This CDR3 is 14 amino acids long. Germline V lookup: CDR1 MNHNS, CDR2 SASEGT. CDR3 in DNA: TGTGCCAGCGGCCGGGACAGGGACAATCAGCCCCAGCATTTT. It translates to CASGRDRDNQPQHF.

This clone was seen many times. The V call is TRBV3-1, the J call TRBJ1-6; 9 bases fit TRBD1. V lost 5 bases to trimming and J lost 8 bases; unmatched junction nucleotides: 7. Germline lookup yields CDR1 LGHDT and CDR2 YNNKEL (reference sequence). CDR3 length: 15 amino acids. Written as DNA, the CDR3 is TGTGCCAGCAGCTCGCTCCGACAGGGGGATTCACCCCTCCACTTT. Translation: CASSSLRQGDSPLHF.

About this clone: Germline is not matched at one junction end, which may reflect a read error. The CDR3 protein is CASSSRDTAYKQYF. DNA for the CDR3: TGTGCCAGCAGCTCTCGGGACACAGCCTACAAGCAGTACTTC. The genes are TRBV7-9 and TRBJ2-7, with D maybe TRBD1 (6 bases). The CDR3 is 14 amino acids. CDR1 and CDR2 (germline): SEHNR, FQNEAQ (reference sequence).

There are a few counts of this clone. The CDR3 reads CATSRDWGPGNEQFF. CDR3 nucleotide sequence: TGTGCCACCAGCAGAGACTGGGGACCAGGCAATGAGCAGTTCTTC. This chain connects TRBV15 to TRBJ2-1; D assignment may be TRBD1 or TRBD2 (5 bases each). Germline V gene lookup returns CDR1 LNHNV and CDR2 YYDKDF (reference sequence). The CDR3 runs to 15 residues. Trimming cost V 0 bases and J 6 bases, with 12 bases left between them.

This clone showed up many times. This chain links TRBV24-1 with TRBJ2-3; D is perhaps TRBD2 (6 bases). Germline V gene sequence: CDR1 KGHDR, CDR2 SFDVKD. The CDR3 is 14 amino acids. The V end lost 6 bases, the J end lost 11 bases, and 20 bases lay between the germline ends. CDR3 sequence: CATSIGTSALGQYF. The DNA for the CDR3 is TGTGCCACCAGTATCGGGACTTCAGCCCTGGGGCAGTATTTT.